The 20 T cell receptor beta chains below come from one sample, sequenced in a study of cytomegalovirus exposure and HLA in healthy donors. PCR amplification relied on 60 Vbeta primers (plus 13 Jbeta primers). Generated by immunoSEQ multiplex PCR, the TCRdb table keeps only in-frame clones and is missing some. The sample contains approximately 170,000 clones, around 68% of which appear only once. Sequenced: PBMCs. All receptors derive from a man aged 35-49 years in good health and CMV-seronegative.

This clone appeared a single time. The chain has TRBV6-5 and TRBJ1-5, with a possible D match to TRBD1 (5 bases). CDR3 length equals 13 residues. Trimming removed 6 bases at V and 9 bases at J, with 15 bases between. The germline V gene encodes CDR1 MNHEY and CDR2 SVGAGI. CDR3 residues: CASRPTGFGPQHF. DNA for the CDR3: TGTGCCAGCAGACCCACAGGATTCGGGCCCCAGCATTTT.

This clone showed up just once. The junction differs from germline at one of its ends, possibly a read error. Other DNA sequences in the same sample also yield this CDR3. The chain's CDR3 is CASSASSGPQETQYF. DNA of the CDR3: TGCGCCAGCAGCGCATCTAGCGGCCCACAAGAGACCCAGTACTTC. The V call is TRBV9, the J call TRBJ2-5, with 7 bases aligning to TRBD2. There are 15 residues in the CDR3. Germline V CDR1 and CDR2: SGDLS, YYNGEE.

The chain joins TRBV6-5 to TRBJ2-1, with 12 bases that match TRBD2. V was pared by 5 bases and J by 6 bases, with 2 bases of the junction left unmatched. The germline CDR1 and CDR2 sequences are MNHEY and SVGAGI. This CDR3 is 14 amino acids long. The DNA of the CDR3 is TGTGCCAGCAGTCAACTAGCGGGGGGCAATGAGCAGTTCTTC. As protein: CASSQLAGGNEQFF.

CDR3: CASSQGISGGAVDTQYF. The DNA of the CDR3 is TGCGCCAGCAGCCAAGGCATCAGCGGGGGGGCGGTAGATACGCAGTATTTT. The chain recombines TRBV4-1 with TRBJ2-3, with 10 bases lining up with TRBD2. The trim removed 1 base at V and 5 bases at J, leaving 9 bases unmatched. The CDR3 runs 17 residues. CDR1 and CDR2 from the germline V gene are MGHRA and YSYEKL.

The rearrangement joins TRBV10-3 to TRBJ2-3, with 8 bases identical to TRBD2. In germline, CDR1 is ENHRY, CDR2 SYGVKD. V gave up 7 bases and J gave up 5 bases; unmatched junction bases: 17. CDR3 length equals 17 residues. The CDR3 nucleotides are TGTGCCATCACCTCAACTACGGCGGGAGGTGGGAAAGATACGCAGTATTTT. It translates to CAITSTTAGGGKDTQYF.

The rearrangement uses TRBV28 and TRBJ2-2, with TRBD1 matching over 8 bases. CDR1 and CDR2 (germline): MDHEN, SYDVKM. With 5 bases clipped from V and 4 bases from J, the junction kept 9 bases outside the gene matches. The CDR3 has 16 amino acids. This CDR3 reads CASSVTGVVGTGELFF. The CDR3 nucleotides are TGTGCCAGCAGTGTGACAGGGGTAGTCGGCACCGGGGAGCTGTTTTTT.

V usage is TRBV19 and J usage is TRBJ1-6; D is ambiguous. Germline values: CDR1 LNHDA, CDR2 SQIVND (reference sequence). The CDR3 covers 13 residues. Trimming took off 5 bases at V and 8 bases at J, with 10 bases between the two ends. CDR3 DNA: TGTGCCAGTAGTCCGAGGGTTGATTCACCCCTCCACTTT. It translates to CASSPRVDSPLHF. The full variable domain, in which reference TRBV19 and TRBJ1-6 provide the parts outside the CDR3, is DGGITQSPKYLFRKEGQNVTLSCEQNLNHDAMYWYRQDPGQGLRLIYYSQIVNDFQKGDIAEGYSVSREKKESFPLTVTSAQKNPTAFYLCASSPRVDSPLHFGNGTRLTVT.

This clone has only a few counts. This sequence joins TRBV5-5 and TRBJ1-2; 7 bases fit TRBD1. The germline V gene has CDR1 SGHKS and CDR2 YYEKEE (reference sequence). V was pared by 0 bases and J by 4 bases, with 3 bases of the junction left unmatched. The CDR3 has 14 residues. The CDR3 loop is CASSLVGGGYGYTF. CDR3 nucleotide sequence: TGTGCCAGCAGCTTGGTAGGGGGCGGCTATGGCTACACCTTC.

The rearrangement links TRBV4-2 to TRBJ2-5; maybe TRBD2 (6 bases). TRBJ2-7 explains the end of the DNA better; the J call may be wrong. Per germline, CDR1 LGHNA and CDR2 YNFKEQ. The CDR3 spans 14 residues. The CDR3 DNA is TGTGCCAGCAGCCAAGAGGCGGGATTCGACGAGCAGTACTTC. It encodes CASSQEAGFDEQYF.

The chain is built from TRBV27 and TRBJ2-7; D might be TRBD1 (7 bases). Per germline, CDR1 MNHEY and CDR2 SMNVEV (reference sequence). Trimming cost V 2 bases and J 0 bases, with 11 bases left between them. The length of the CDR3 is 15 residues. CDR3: CASSLGGTDSYEQYF. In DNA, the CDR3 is TGTGCCAGCAGTTTAGGGGGGACAGACTCCTACGAGCAGTACTTC.

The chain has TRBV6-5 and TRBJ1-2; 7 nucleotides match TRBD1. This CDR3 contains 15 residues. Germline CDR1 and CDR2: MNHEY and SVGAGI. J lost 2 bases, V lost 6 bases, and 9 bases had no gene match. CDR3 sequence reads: CASRESGGSNYGYTF. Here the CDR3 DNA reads TGTGCCAGCAGAGAATCAGGGGGATCCAACTATGGCTACACCTTC.

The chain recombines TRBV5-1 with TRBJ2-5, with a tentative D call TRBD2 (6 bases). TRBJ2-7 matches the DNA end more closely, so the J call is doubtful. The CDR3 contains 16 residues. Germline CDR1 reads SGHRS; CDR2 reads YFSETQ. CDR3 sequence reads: CASSWVGGTSSYEQYF. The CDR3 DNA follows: TGCGCCAGCAGCTGGGTAGGCGGGACGAGCTCCTACGAGCAGTACTTC.

This chain's CDR3 is CSVEMGTDRFAEAFF. In nucleotides, the CDR3 is TGCAGCGTTGAAATGGGTACAGACAGGTTCGCTGAAGCTTTCTTT. The chain recombines TRBV29-1 with TRBJ1-1, with D possibly being TRBD1 (6 bases). The V gene's germline CDR1 is SQVTM and CDR2 ANQGSEA. The length of the CDR3 is 15 residues. V lost 2 bases to trimming and J lost 6 bases, with 19 bases between them.

CDR3 sequence (DNA): TGTGCCAGCAGTTTATCCGGGGTCGGCAATCAGCCCCAGCATTTT. It codes for CASSLSGVGNQPQHF. The chain joins TRBV28 to TRBJ1-5; D gene unclear. The CDR3 length is 15 residues. V lost 1 base and J 2 bases, leaving 9 bases between the germline ends. Germline CDR1 is MDHEN and CDR2 is SYDVKM.

In DNA form, the CDR3 reads TGCGCCAGCAGCTTGGGACTAGGGGTCAAAAACATTCAGTACTTC. As protein: CASSLGLGVKNIQYF. V usage is TRBV5-1 and J usage is TRBJ2-4, with D possibly TRBD2 on 6 matching bases. V lost 0 bases to trimming and J lost 3 bases, with 10 bases between them. CDR1 is SGHRS, CDR2 YFSETQ, per germline. This CDR3 has 15 residues.

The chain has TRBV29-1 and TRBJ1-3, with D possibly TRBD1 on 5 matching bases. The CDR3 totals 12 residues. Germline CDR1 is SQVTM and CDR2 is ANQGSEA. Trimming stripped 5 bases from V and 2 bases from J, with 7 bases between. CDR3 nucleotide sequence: TGCAGCGTTCAGGGAACTGGAAACACCATATATTTT. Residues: CSVQGTGNTIYF.

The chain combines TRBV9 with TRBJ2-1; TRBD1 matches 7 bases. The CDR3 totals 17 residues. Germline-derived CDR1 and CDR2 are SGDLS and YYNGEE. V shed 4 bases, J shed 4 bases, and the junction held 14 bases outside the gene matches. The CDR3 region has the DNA TGTGCCAGCAGCCCAATGGACAGGAGGCTTACTTACAATGAGCAGTTCTTC. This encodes CASSPMDRRLTYNEQFF.

The CDR3 DNA sequence: TGCGCCAGCAGCTTGGCCCCCCCGGGATCTTCTTCCTACAATGAGCAGTTCTTC. The encoded protein is CASSLAPPGSSSYNEQFF. The chain has TRBV5-1 and TRBJ2-1; D may be TRBD2 (5 bases). V dropped 0 bases and J dropped 1 base, with 17 bases sitting between them. Germline lookup yields CDR1 SGHRS and CDR2 YFSETQ. This CDR3 spans 18 amino acids.

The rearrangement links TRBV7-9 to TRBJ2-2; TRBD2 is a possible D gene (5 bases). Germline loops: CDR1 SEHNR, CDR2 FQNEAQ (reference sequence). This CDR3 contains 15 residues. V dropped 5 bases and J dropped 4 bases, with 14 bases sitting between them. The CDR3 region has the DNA TGTGCCAGCAGCCCGCGTTCGGGGATCACCGGGGAGCTGTTTTTT. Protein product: CASSPRSGITGELFF.

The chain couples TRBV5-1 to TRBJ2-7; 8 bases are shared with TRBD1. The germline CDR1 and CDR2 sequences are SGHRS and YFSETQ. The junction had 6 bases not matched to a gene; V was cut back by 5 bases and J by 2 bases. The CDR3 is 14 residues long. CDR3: CASRRGQAAYEQYF. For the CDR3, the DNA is TGCGCCAGCAGACGGGGACAGGCGGCCTACGAGCAGTACTTC. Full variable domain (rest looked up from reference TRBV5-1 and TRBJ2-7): KAGVTQTPRYLIKTRGQQVTLSCSPISGHRSVSWYQQTPGQGLQFLFEYFSETQRNKGNFPGRFSGRQFSNSRSEMNVSTLELGDSALYLCASRRGQAAYEQYFGPGTRLTVT.